The rows below give T cell receptor beta chains drawn from one sample of a study of cytomegalovirus exposure and HLA in healthy donors. TCRdb's copy holds only in-frame clones and misses some; the assay was immunoSEQ multiplex PCR. The sample has some 170,000 clones, around 90% seen once; the top ten hold about 0.9%. The material sequenced was PBMCs. All receptors derive from a woman aged 25 to 39 in good health and CMV-seronegative. Each CDR3 is given without its conserved first and last residue. The D gene is left open where the match is weak.

>TRBD2|TRBV29-1
SVESGGSYEQY
>NA|TRBV28
AITNGPRQY
>TRBD1|TRBV2
ASSVQGVEEKLF
>TRBD2|TRBV7-2
ASSFLAGLDEQY
>TRBD1|TRBV12-5
ASVGQSYNEQF
>TRBD2|TRBV27
ASRSRGLAFYNEQF
>NA|TRBV4-1
ASSVPGRDGYGYT
>NA|TRBV27
ASSLGAGPNNEQF
>NA|TRBV6-6
ASSYQSPYSNQPQH
>NA|TRBV7-2
ASSLAGPGETQY
>NA|TRBV5-1
ASSYGQLDYEQY
>NA|TRBV25-1
AGSRPGSGEKLF
>TRBD1|TRBV15
ATSPGQGETGELF
>TRBD2|TRBV7-3
ASSGLALGTDTQY
>NA|TRBV9
ASSIGGPLAEAF
>TRBD1|TRBV27
ASSFFPTGVSYEQY
>TRBD1|TRBV6-1
ASRGQPYNSPLH
>TRBD1|TRBV23-1
AGNRARGTGVLGEQY
>NA|TRBV5-8
ASSLVSGATLEAF
>TRBD1|TRBV6-5
ASRLRGPGNTIY
>TRBD2|TRBV28
ASGGGYYEQY
>NA|TRBV21-1
ASSKDLAGDEDTQY